This is a list of T cell receptor beta chains from one sample in a study of a mutant IDH1 vaccine in newly diagnosed glioma. TCRdb keeps only in-frame clones here, not all; method: immunoSEQ multiplex PCR. The sample holds around 67,000 clones, around 83% seen once. Here the sequenced sample was peripheral blood mononuclear cells (PBMCs), taken from a glioma patient treated with radiotherapy, temozolomide or both. These receptors came from a woman between 18 and 29 years old with glioma. Some clones in this sample may be carry-over from other donors' samples. CDR3s include the opening cysteine and the closing phenylalanine or tryptophan. D genes are given only for firm matches. Rows may omit the clone size; those that give it use once, few, many or a size class.

v_gene: TRBV29-1
j_gene: TRBJ1-1
abundance: .
d_gene: .
CDR3aa: CSVEGGSAFF
CDR3nt: TGCAGCGTTGAGGGGGGATCGGCTTTCTTT

v_gene: TRBV19
j_gene: TRBJ1-1
abundance: .
d_gene: .
CDR3aa: CASSPGPGDTEAFF
CDR3nt: TGTGCCAGTAGTCCCGGGCCGGGGGACACTGAAGCTTTCTTT

v_gene: TRBV7-9
j_gene: TRBJ2-7
abundance: .
d_gene: .
CDR3aa: CASSLAGPSYEQYF
CDR3nt: TGTGCCAGCAGCTTGGCGGGGCCCTCCTACGAGCAGTACTTC

v_gene: TRBV6-4
j_gene: TRBJ2-2
abundance: .
d_gene: TRBD1
CDR3aa: CASSAGQGDNTGELFF
CDR3nt: TGTGCCAGCAGTGCCGGACAGGGGGACAACACCGGGGAGCTGTTTTTT

v_gene: TRBV7-2
j_gene: TRBJ2-3
abundance: .
d_gene: TRBD1
CDR3aa: CASSRDRRTDTQYF
CDR3nt: TGTGCCAGCAGCCGGGACAGGAGGACAGATACGCAGTATTTT

v_gene: TRBV10-3
j_gene: TRBJ1-1
abundance: .
d_gene: .
CDR3aa: CAIRTPAGTHTEAFF
CDR3nt: TGTGCCATCAGGACCCCCGCTGGGACGCACACTGAAGCTTTCTTT

v_gene: TRBV7-9
j_gene: TRBJ1-5
abundance: .
d_gene: .
CDR3aa: CASSKGWGDNQPQHF
CDR3nt: TGTGCCAGCAGCAAAGGATGGGGGGATAATCAGCCCCAGCATTTT

v_gene: TRBV11-3
j_gene: TRBJ2-2
abundance: few
d_gene: .
CDR3aa: CASSLRAGTGDTGELFF
CDR3nt: TGTGCCAGCAGCTTGAGGGCCGGGACGGGGGACACCGGGGAGCTGTTTTTT

v_gene: TRBV7-7
j_gene: TRBJ2-1
abundance: .
d_gene: TRBD1
CDR3aa: CASSPLTGSYNEQFF
CDR3nt: TGTGCCAGCAGTCCGTTGACAGGGTCATACAATGAGCAGTTCTTC

v_gene: TRBV10-1
j_gene: TRBJ2-3
abundance: .
d_gene: TRBD1
CDR3aa: CASSRDRGTDTQYF
CDR3nt: TGCGCCAGCAGCCGGGACAGGGGCACAGATACGCAGTATTTT

v_gene: TRBV6-1
j_gene: TRBJ2-7
abundance: .
d_gene: .
CDR3aa: CASSEGRAYEQYF
CDR3nt: TGTGCCAGCAGTGAAGGCCGAGCCTACGAGCAGTACTTC

v_gene: TRBV19
j_gene: TRBJ2-3
abundance: .
d_gene: .
CDR3aa: CASRDGGGRTDTQYF
CDR3nt: TGTGCCAGTAGAGATGGGGGGGGCCGCACAGATACGCAGTATTTT

v_gene: TRBV7-2
j_gene: TRBJ2-7
abundance: once
d_gene: .
CDR3aa: CASSNGYEQYF
CDR3nt: TGTGCCAGCAGCAATGGATACGAGCAGTACTTC

v_gene: TRBV19
j_gene: TRBJ1-1
abundance: once
d_gene: .
CDR3aa: CASRQGANEAFF
CDR3nt: TGTGCCAGTAGACAGGGAGCTAACGAAGCTTTCTTT

v_gene: TRBV6-1
j_gene: TRBJ2-5
abundance: .
d_gene: TRBD1
CDR3aa: CASSRDRGETQYF
CDR3nt: TGTGCCAGCAGTAGGGACAGGGGGGAGACCCAGTACTTC

v_gene: TRBV5-4
j_gene: TRBJ2-7
abundance: .
d_gene: TRBD2
CDR3aa: CASRLAGGPPYEQYF
CDR3nt: TGTGCCAGCAGGCTAGCGGGAGGGCCGCCCTACGAGCAGTACTTC

v_gene: TRBV10-3
j_gene: TRBJ2-7
abundance: .
d_gene: TRBD2
CDR3aa: CAISKSWTSEGEQYF
CDR3nt: TGTGCCATCAGCAAGAGCTGGACTAGCGAAGGCGAGCAGTACTTC

v_gene: TRBV5-4
j_gene: TRBJ1-2
abundance: few
d_gene: TRBD1
CDR3aa: CASSNKRDRGWYGYTF
CDR3nt: TGTGCCAGCAGCAATAAACGGGACAGGGGTTGGTATGGCTACACCTTC

v_gene: TRBV4-3
j_gene: TRBJ2-2
abundance: .
d_gene: .
CDR3aa: CASSRGRRVAGELFF
CDR3nt: TGCGCCAGCAGCCGGGGGAGGAGGGTGGCCGGGGAGCTGTTTTTT

v_gene: TRBV7-9
j_gene: TRBJ1-6
abundance: .
d_gene: .
CDR3aa: CASTIVGGQEPFTLHF
CDR3nt: TGTGCCAGCACCATAGTGGGGGGGCAGGAGCCCTTCACCCTCCACTTT

v_gene: TRBV19
j_gene: TRBJ1-5
abundance: once
d_gene: TRBD1
CDR3aa: CASSIEGGRDSNQPQHF
CDR3nt: TGTGCCAGTAGTATAGAAGGGGGCAGGGACAGCAATCAGCCCCAGCATTTT

v_gene: TRBV6-5
j_gene: TRBJ1-3
abundance: once
d_gene: .
CDR3aa: CASSNDQAIYF
CDR3nt: TGTGCCAGCAGCAACGACCAGGCCATATATTTT

v_gene: TRBV5-4
j_gene: TRBJ1-5
abundance: medium-sized
d_gene: .
CDR3aa: CASSLGGQGSNQPQHF
CDR3nt: TGTGCCAGCAGCTTGGGAGGGCAGGGAAGCAATCAGCCCCAGCATTTT

v_gene: TRBV7-2
j_gene: TRBJ2-7
abundance: .
d_gene: TRBD2
CDR3aa: CASSRPGLSDEQYF
CDR3nt: TGTGCCAGCAGCCGCCCGGGACTAAGCGACGAGCAGTACTTC

v_gene: TRBV13
j_gene: TRBJ2-7
abundance: .
d_gene: TRBD1
CDR3aa: CASSLATGGNYEQYF
CDR3nt: TGTGCCAGCAGCTTAGCAACAGGGGGCAACTACGAGCAGTACTTC

v_gene: TRBV10-2
j_gene: TRBJ2-7
abundance: .
d_gene: .
CDR3aa: CASSDPGHISYEQYF
CDR3nt: TGCGCCAGCAGTGATCCGGGACATATCTCCTACGAGCAGTACTTC

v_gene: TRBV6-1
j_gene: TRBJ2-2
abundance: .
d_gene: .
CDR3aa: CASRDTGELFF
CDR3nt: TGTGCCAGCCGCGACACCGGGGAGCTGTTTTTT

v_gene: TRBV19
j_gene: TRBJ1-1
abundance: .
d_gene: TRBD1
CDR3aa: CASSVRTGITLSEAFF
CDR3nt: TGTGCCAGTAGTGTCCGGACAGGGATAACCCTATCAGAAGCTTTCTTT

v_gene: TRBV19
j_gene: TRBJ1-2
abundance: .
d_gene: TRBD1
CDR3aa: CAIRTGTNYGYTF
CDR3nt: TGTGCCATCAGGACAGGGACTAACTATGGCTACACCTTC

v_gene: TRBV4-1
j_gene: TRBJ2-5
abundance: .
d_gene: TRBD2
CDR3aa: CASSLPSGGPQETQYF
CDR3nt: TGCGCCAGCAGCCTACCTTCGGGAGGGCCCCAAGAGACCCAGTACTTC

v_gene: TRBV18
j_gene: TRBJ2-5
abundance: .
d_gene: .
CDR3aa: CASSPKEETQYF
CDR3nt: TGTGCCAGCTCACCCAAGGAAGAGACCCAGTACTTC

v_gene: TRBV29-1
j_gene: TRBJ2-1
abundance: .
d_gene: TRBD1
CDR3aa: CSVKGQNSYNEQFF
CDR3nt: TGCAGCGTTAAGGGACAGAACTCCTACAATGAGCAGTTCTTC

v_gene: TRBV7-2
j_gene: TRBJ2-2
abundance: .
d_gene: TRBD2
CDR3aa: CASSLRGDTGELFF
CDR3nt: TGTGCCAGCAGCTTGCGGGGGGACACCGGGGAGCTGTTTTTT

v_gene: TRBV6-5
j_gene: TRBJ2-2
abundance: .
d_gene: .
CDR3aa: CASSYSNRGYGELFF
CDR3nt: TGTGCCAGCAGTTACTCAAACCGGGGTTACGGGGAGCTGTTTTTT

v_gene: TRBV5-1
j_gene: TRBJ1-3
abundance: .
d_gene: .
CDR3aa: CASSLAGPGNTIYF
CDR3nt: TGCGCCAGCAGCTTGGCGGGGCCGGGAAACACCATATATTTT

v_gene: TRBV2
j_gene: TRBJ1-1
abundance: once
d_gene: TRBD1
CDR3aa: CATLVTGGTEAFF
CDR3nt: TGTGCCACCCTGGTGACAGGGGGCACTGAAGCTTTCTTT

v_gene: TRBV5-1
j_gene: TRBJ1-5
abundance: .
d_gene: .
CDR3aa: CASSRDGYSNQPQHF
CDR3nt: TGCGCCAGCAGCCGCGACGGATATAGCAATCAGCCCCAGCATTTT

v_gene: TRBV6-1
j_gene: TRBJ2-7
abundance: .
d_gene: .
CDR3aa: CASSEVGVAYEQYF
CDR3nt: TGTGCCAGCAGTGAAGTGGGGGTGGCCTACGAGCAGTACTTC

v_gene: TRBV11-3
j_gene: TRBJ2-5
abundance: .
d_gene: .
CDR3aa: CASSLEGRQETQYF
CDR3nt: TGTGCCAGCAGCTTGGAGGGGCGCCAAGAGACCCAGTACTTC

v_gene: TRBV6-1
j_gene: TRBJ1-2
abundance: .
d_gene: TRBD1
CDR3aa: CATSNRGAVYGYTF
CDR3nt: TGTGCCACCTCAAACAGGGGGGCTGTCTATGGCTACACCTTC

v_gene: TRBV5-1
j_gene: TRBJ1-3
abundance: .
d_gene: .
CDR3aa: CASSLDPGGNTIYF
CDR3nt: TGCGCCAGCAGCTTGGACCCCGGCGGAAACACCATATATTTT

v_gene: TRBV6-1
j_gene: TRBJ1-4
abundance: .
d_gene: .
CDR3aa: CASTLGVTNEKLFF
CDR3nt: TGTGCCAGCACATTGGGGGTGACTAATGAAAAACTGTTTTTT

v_gene: TRBV2
j_gene: TRBJ2-7
abundance: .
d_gene: TRBD2
CDR3aa: CATVAGTMYEQYF
CDR3nt: TGTGCCACCGTAGCGGGGACAATGTACGAGCAGTACTTC

v_gene: TRBV9
j_gene: TRBJ2-2
abundance: .
d_gene: .
CDR3aa: CASSVRTVNTGELFF
CDR3nt: TGTGCCAGCAGCGTAAGAACAGTCAACACCGGGGAGCTGTTTTTT

v_gene: TRBV14
j_gene: TRBJ2-2
abundance: few
d_gene: TRBD2
CDR3aa: CASSPIERRLARGELFF
CDR3nt: TGTGCCAGCAGTCCAATCGAACGACGACTAGCGCGCGGGGAGCTGTTTTTT

v_gene: TRBV5-6
j_gene: TRBJ2-7
abundance: .
d_gene: TRBD1
CDR3aa: CASSTTGGSYEQYF
CDR3nt: TGTGCCAGCAGCACGACAGGGGGCTCCTACGAGCAGTACTTC

v_gene: TRBV19
j_gene: TRBJ1-4
abundance: .
d_gene: .
CDR3aa: CASSIQGTNEKLFF
CDR3nt: TGTGCCAGTAGTATACAGGGGACCAATGAAAAACTGTTTTTT

v_gene: TRBV7-9
j_gene: TRBJ1-5
abundance: .
d_gene: .
CDR3aa: CASSRQGNGNQPQHF
CDR3nt: TGTGCCAGCAGCCGCCAGGGGAACGGCAATCAGCCCCAGCATTTT

v_gene: TRBV9
j_gene: TRBJ2-5
abundance: .
d_gene: .
CDR3aa: CASSVALGGGGETQYF
CDR3nt: TGTGCCAGCAGCGTGGCGCTAGGCGGGGGCGGTGAGACCCAGTACTTC

v_gene: TRBV27
j_gene: TRBJ1-5
abundance: .
d_gene: .
CDR3aa: CASSSSPQNPQHF
CDR3nt: TGTGCCAGCAGTTCCTCCCCCCAAAATCCCCAGCATTTT

v_gene: TRBV6-6
j_gene: TRBJ1-2
abundance: .
d_gene: .
CDR3aa: CASRSARGTYGYTF
CDR3nt: TGTGCCAGCAGATCCGCCCGGGGGACCTATGGCTACACCTTC

v_gene: TRBV6-6
j_gene: TRBJ1-3
abundance: .
d_gene: TRBD1
CDR3aa: CATTQRGQGNTIYF
CDR3nt: TGTGCCACCACCCAGAGGGGGCAGGGAAACACCATATATTTT

v_gene: TRBV6-5
j_gene: TRBJ1-2
abundance: .
d_gene: TRBD1
CDR3aa: CASRRDRAYGYTF
CDR3nt: TGTGCCAGCAGACGGGACAGGGCCTATGGCTACACCTTC

v_gene: TRBV9
j_gene: TRBJ2-3
abundance: .
d_gene: TRBD2
CDR3aa: CASSGTSGTDTQYF
CDR3nt: TGTGCCAGCAGCGGGACTAGCGGCACAGATACGCAGTATTTT

v_gene: TRBV20-1
j_gene: TRBJ2-3
abundance: .
d_gene: .
CDR3aa: CSPLEGDTQYF
CDR3nt: TGCAGTCCCCTAGAGGGAGATACGCAGTATTTT